This T cell receptor beta chain was recorded in a study of T cell responses to AZD1222 COVID-19 vaccine. Germline trimming cut 4 bases from V and 2 bases from J; bases unmatched to any gene: 10. CDR3 length: 17 residues. Per the germline V gene, CDR1 is MDHEN and CDR2 is SYDVKM. Assay used: immunoSEQ multiplex PCR; TCRdb lists only in-frame clones, some missing. The sample comprises over 120,000 clones, approximately 83% of which are singletons, and around 8% rests with the top ten. On this clone: Its matching antigen is unknown.

Study-level results: Epitopes outside B.1.351 and B.1.1.7 mutated regions reportedly drew nearly half of spike TCRs.

The rearrangement uses TRBV28 and TRBJ2-3, with 9 bases lining up with TRBD1. The sequencing here drew on peripheral blood, taken on day 0 of AZD1222 vaccination. The sequence derives from an adult in good health. CDR3 sequence (DNA): TGTGCCAGCAGTTCTATTAGACAGGGGGTAATCACAGATACGCAGTATTTT. Translation: CASSSIRQGVITDTQYF.